The table lists the clone carrying this T cell receptor (beta chain) with a few counts. The CDR3 extends over 13 amino acids. The V gene's germline CDR1 is LNHDA and CDR2 SQIVND (reference sequence). V was shortened by 5 bases and J by 2 bases, with 8 bases between the two germline ends. This entry is derived from a study of spatial heterogeneity in lung cancer. TCRdb itself ran the 5' RACE reads through MiXCR, one entry per CDR3 protein. The data contain about 41,000 distinct CDR3 sequences, over 9.5% of them singletons. Time point denoted: blood at routine non-recurrence follow-up after resection. The sequence derives from a female donor with early-stage non-small cell lung cancer. The chain has TRBV19 and TRBJ2-3; D may be TRBD1 (5 bases). The sequencing here drew on PBMCs, taken at follow-up. The CDR3 DNA sequence: TGTGCCAGTAGTGCAGGGCACACAGATACGCAGTATTTT. Protein: CASSAGHTDTQYF. The entire variable domain, with the rest obtained from reference TRBV19 and TRBJ2-3, is as follows: DGGITQSPKYLFRKEGQNVTLSCEQNLNHDAMYWYRQDPGQGLRLIYYSQIVNDFQKGDIAEGYSVSREKKESFPLTVTSAQKNPTAFYLCASSAGHTDTQYFGPGTRLTVL.